The 14 T cell receptor beta chains given below trace back to one sample, sequenced in a study of shared clonotypes between healthy human individuals. The repertoire was sequenced with immunoSEQ multiplex PCR; TCRdb's copy has only in-frame clones and lacks some. The sample holds more than 1 million clones; about 80% are singletons and the top ten take approximately 0.52%. Specimen: memory CD4+ T cells from PBMCs. Subset here: CD45RA-negative fraction. These receptors came from a man aged 18 to 29 in good health. Some clones in this sample may be carry-over from other donors' samples.

This rearrangement joins TRBV29-1 to TRBJ2-7; 8 bases are a match to TRBD1. The V gene's germline CDR1 is SQVTM and CDR2 ANQGSEA. The CDR3 is made up of 13 amino acids. V lost 7 bases and J lost 2; bases outside the gene matches: 7. CDR3 in amino acids: CSAGQGHTYEQYF. CDR3 sequence (DNA): TGCAGCGCCGGACAGGGCCACACCTACGAGCAGTACTTC.

Only a few counts were recorded for this clone. This rearrangement joins TRBV7-9 to TRBJ2-3; a possible D gene is TRBD1 (7 bases). V lost 6 bases and J 4 bases, leaving 11 bases between the germline ends. Germline CDR1 is SEHNR and CDR2 is FQNEAQ (reference sequence). The CDR3 extends over 13 amino acids. CDR3 amino acids: CASSSRGADTQYF. CDR3 in DNA: TGTGCCAGCAGTTCCAGGGGGGCAGATACGCAGTATTTT. The variable domain in full, with the rest retrieved from reference TRBV7-9 and TRBJ2-3, is DTGVSQNPRHKITKRGQNVTFRCDPISEHNRLYWYRQTLGQGPEFLTYFQNEAQLEKSRLLSDRFSAERPKGSFSTLEIQRTEQGDSAMYLCASSSRGADTQYFGPGTRLTVL.

V and J are TRBV5-1 and TRBJ2-1; TRBD1 agrees at 7 bases. The CDR3 is 13 residues long. With 4 bases clipped from V and 10 bases from J, the junction kept 8 bases outside the gene matches. Per the germline V gene, CDR1 is SGHRS and CDR2 is YFSETQ. Here the CDR3 DNA reads TGCGCCAGCAGCGTAGACAGGGCGGACGAGCAGTTCTTC. Protein: CASSVDRADEQFF.

The V gene is TRBV10-3, the J gene TRBJ1-2; tentative D call: TRBD1 (6 bases). The CDR3 is 13 residues long. V dropped 4 bases and J dropped 4 bases, with 10 bases sitting between them. Germline values: CDR1 ENHRY, CDR2 SYGVKD. CDR3 amino acids: CAISAGQSYGYTF. For the CDR3, the DNA is TGTGCCATCAGTGCCGGACAGTCCTATGGCTACACCTTC.

Turning to this clone: Different DNA sequences within this sample yield the same CDR3. This rearrangement joins TRBV5-1 to TRBJ2-3; 10 bases align to TRBD2. Germline loops: CDR1 SGHRS, CDR2 YFSETQ. The CDR3 length is 15 residues. J was trimmed by 3 bases and V by 4 bases; bases with no gene match: 5. CDR3 protein: CASSLGLAVTDTQYF. The CDR3 coding sequence is TGCGCCAGCAGCCTTGGACTAGCGGTTACAGATACGCAGTATTTT.

J is TRBJ2-5 and V is TRBV11-2; TRBD1 or TRBD2 may be the D gene (5 bases each). V was shortened by 4 bases and J by 5 bases, with 17 bases between the two germline ends. This CDR3 region has 15 residues. Germline V gene sequence: CDR1 SGHAT, CDR2 FQNNGV. The CDR3 here is CASSSSSGTGETQYF. Written as DNA, the CDR3 is TGTGCCAGCAGCTCCTCTTCCGGGACCGGGGAGACCCAGTACTTC.

V usage is TRBV5-3 and J usage is TRBJ2-1; the D gene is possibly TRBD2 (5 bases). TRBV5-3 is recorded as an ORF, its role being uncertain. This CDR3 has 12 amino acids. V shed 8 bases and J shed 4 bases, with 10 bases lying between them. CDR3 bases: TGTGCCAGTCCGGGGAAGTACAATGAGCAGTTCTTC. This encodes CASPGKYNEQFF.

The J gene is TRBJ1-1, the V gene TRBV2; the D is unclear. The germline V gene has CDR1 SNHLY and CDR2 FYNNEI. The CDR3 has 13 amino acids. The V gene lost 4 bases and the J gene lost 1 base, with 7 bases spanning the gap. In DNA, the CDR3 is TGTGCCAGCAGTGCTGCACCGAACACTGAAGCTTTCTTT. This gives the protein CASSAAPNTEAFF.

This sequence joins TRBV6-9 and TRBJ1-4; unclear D gene. V was clipped by 7 bases and J by 10 bases, with 10 bases between them. CDR1 MNHGY and CDR2 SVAAGI come from the germline V gene. CDR3 length: 11 residues. The CDR3: CASTGWGKLFF. DNA for the CDR3: TGTGCCAGCACGGGGTGGGGAAAACTGTTTTTT.

This clone was observed once. The V and J genes are TRBV7-8 and TRBJ2-3; 14 nucleotides align to TRBD2. J lost 2 bases, V lost 1 base, and 2 bases had no gene match. Germline V gives CDR1 SGHVS, CDR2 FQNEAQ. The CDR3 spans 17 residues. The CDR3, as DNA: TGTGCCAGCAGCTTAGGGACTAGCGGGAGGTACACAGATACGCAGTATTTT. It is translated as CASSLGTSGRYTDTQYF.

The V gene is TRBV18, the J gene TRBJ2-7, with a tentative D call TRBD2 (6 bases). The CDR3 sequence is 11 residues long. Germline V gene sequence: CDR1 KGHSH, CDR2 LQKENI. V was shortened by 9 bases and J by 5 bases, with 11 bases between the two germline ends. The CDR3 DNA follows: TGTGCCAGTAAGGAGGGGCACGAGCAGTACTTC. This translates into CASKEGHEQYF.

This chain joins TRBV20-1 and TRBJ2-7; perhaps TRBD2 as D (5 bases). CDR1 and CDR2 (germline): DFQATT, SNEGSKA (reference sequence). V was pared by 6 bases and J by 5 bases, with 11 bases between. The CDR3 is 11 amino acids. The CDR3 DNA sequence: TGCAGTGCCCTGATCGGGGACGAGCAGTACTTC. This encodes CSALIGDEQYF.

This sequence joins TRBV5-1 and TRBJ1-5; weak D call: TRBD1 (5 bases). Germline V gene data show CDR1 as SGHRS and CDR2 as YFSETQ. The CDR3 has 16 residues. The V and J ends lost 6 bases and 0 bases respectively, with 16 bases between them. The CDR3 region has the DNA TGCGCCAGCAAAAAGTACAGGAGATCTAGCAATCAGCCCCAGCATTTT. It yields the protein CASKKYRRSSNQPQHF.

The table lists this clone with a count of one. With a much larger clone just one base away, this may be a read error. Different DNA sequences within this sample yield the same CDR3. The genes are TRBV2 and TRBJ2-1; unclear D gene. Germline CDR1 reads SNHLY; CDR2 reads FYNNEI. The V end was cut by 5 bases, the J end by 1 base, with 0 bases between. The CDR3 length is 11 residues. This CDR3 reads CASSSYNEQFF. The CDR3 DNA follows: TGTGCCAGCAGTTCCTACAATGAGCAGTTCTTC.